The 14 T cell receptor beta chains reported below all come from one sample, sequenced in a study of blood T cell repertoires in COVID-19. TCRdb keeps only in-frame clones here, not all; method: immunoSEQ multiplex PCR. The data hold about 78,000 clones, with less than 95% observed a single time. The sample consisted of peripheral blood. The origin of the receptors is a woman aged 45 to 65 in a cohort sampled during active COVID-19.

Details on this clone: Germline is not matched at one junction end, which may reflect a read error. The rearrangement joins TRBV15 to TRBJ2-1; 7 bases fit TRBD2. The V gene's germline CDR1 is LNHNV and CDR2 YYDKDF (reference sequence). The CDR3 length is 15 residues. CDR3 region: CAASRSLAEDNEQFF. CDR3 nucleotide sequence: TGTGCCGCCAGCAGATCGCTAGCGGAGGACAATGAGCAGTTCTTC.

The rearrangement joins TRBV6-4 to TRBJ2-7; possibly TRBD2 for D (6 bases). V was trimmed by 5 bases and J by 6 bases, leaving 23 bases between them. Germline V gene lookup returns CDR1 MRHNA and CDR2 SNTAGT. The CDR3 is made up of 16 amino acids. The CDR3 sequence: CASSFYGSQSRCEQYF. The CDR3 region has the DNA TGTGCCAGCAGTTTTTACGGGAGCCAATCCCGGTGCGAGCAGTACTTC.

This chain uses TRBV3-1 (or the pseudogene TRBV3-2) with TRBJ1-2; D is unclear. Germline V gene sequence: CDR1 LGHDT, CDR2 YNNKEL (reference sequence). Deletions cut 4 bases from V and 8 bases from J, with 23 bases between. CDR3 size: 16 residues. The CDR3 spells CASSPILFDGSGGYTF. CDR3 DNA sequence: TGTGCCAGCAGCCCTATTCTTTTTGACGGGTCGGGAGGCTACACCTTC.

The rearrangement links TRBV28 to TRBJ1-1; 9 bases fit TRBD1. The CDR3 is made up of 16 amino acids. CDR1 and CDR2 (germline): MDHEN, SYDVKM. The V and J ends lost 4 bases and 7 bases, in that order; junction bases with no gene match: 13. The CDR3 DNA reads as TGTGCCAGCAGTTCGCCTTACAGGGGGCGGCGCATTGAAGCTTTCTTT. This gives the protein CASSSPYRGRRIEAFF.

In this sample, this clone turned up once. CDR3 in amino acids: CASSPGTSGGSYEQYF. CDR3 nucleotides: TGTGCCAGTAGTCCCGGGACTAGCGGGGGCTCCTACGAGCAGTACTTC. The rearrangement joins TRBV19 to TRBJ2-7; 14 nucleotides agree with TRBD2. V was clipped by 5 bases and J by 0 bases; unmatched bases: 3. The CDR3 spans 16 residues. Germline CDR1 and CDR2: LNHDA and SQIVND (reference sequence).

This clone was detected only a few times. The V gene is TRBV5-1, the J gene TRBJ2-7, with D possibly TRBD1 on 6 matching bases. From germline, CDR1 is SGHRS and CDR2 YFSETQ. The CDR3 length is 13 residues. V was clipped by 2 bases and J by 3 bases, with 9 bases between them. CDR3 sequence reads: CASSLGGDYEQYF. CDR3 nucleotides: TGCGCCAGCAGCTTAGGGGGAGACTACGAGCAGTACTTC.

The chain couples TRBV19 to TRBJ2-2; tentative D call: TRBD2 (5 bases). Trimming shortened V by 4 bases and J by 4 bases, and 10 bases separated the two germline ends. The CDR3 length is 14 residues. Per germline, CDR1 LNHDA and CDR2 SQIVND (reference sequence). CDR3 in DNA: TGTGCCAGTAGTAAGTGGGAGAGCACCGGGGAGCTGTTTTTT. As protein: CASSKWESTGELFF.

The CDR3 here is CASSLFPGSTEAFF. CDR3 nucleotides: TGTGCCAGCAGTTTATTTCCGGGATCCACTGAAGCTTTCTTT. The gene calls are TRBV27 and TRBJ1-1; no reliable D call. This CDR3 has 14 residues. The V gene's germline CDR1 is MNHEY and CDR2 SMNVEV (reference sequence). Trimming shortened V by 1 base and J by 4 bases, and 10 bases separated the two germline ends.

In this sample, this clone turned up once. The chain uses TRBV5-1 and TRBJ1-2; 9 bases are shared with TRBD1. The ends lost 6 bases at V and 5 bases at J; junction bases unmatched: 11. The germline CDR1 and CDR2 sequences are SGHRS and YFSETQ. This CDR3 is 15 amino acids long. CDR3 sequence: CASTNTGGIDYGYTF. DNA for the CDR3: TGCGCCAGCACCAATACAGGGGGCATCGATTATGGCTACACCTTC.

V gene TRBV10-2 combines with J gene TRBJ2-7, with a tentative D call TRBD2 (8 bases). There are 16 residues in the CDR3. V lost 7 bases and J 4 bases, leaving 23 bases between the germline ends. Germline V gives CDR1 WSHSY, CDR2 SAAADI. The CDR3 loop is CASMRDSGSALYEQYF. In nucleotides, the CDR3 is TGCGCCAGCATGAGGGACAGCGGGAGCGCCTTATACGAGCAGTACTTC.

The chain is built from TRBV3-1 (or the pseudogene TRBV3-2) and TRBJ2-3; TRBD1 agrees at 7 bases. CDR3 length equals 12 residues. CDR1 is LGHDT and CDR2 is YNNKEL in the germline V gene (reference sequence). Trimming took 1 base from V and 14 from J; bases not matched to a gene: 6. CDR3 nucleotides: TGTGCCAGCAGCCAAGTAGGGGGCTTGCGGTATTTT. This translates into CASSQVGGLRYF.

V usage is TRBV2 and J usage is TRBJ2-1, with D perhaps TRBD2 (5 bases). Germline-derived CDR1 and CDR2 are SNHLY and FYNNEI. Trimming left V 7 bases short and J 6 bases short, with 10 bases between. The CDR3 spans 12 residues. The CDR3 DNA is TGTGCCAGCACTCGGGAAGGCAATGAGCAGTTCTTC. The encoded protein is CASTREGNEQFF.

The V gene is TRBV28, the J gene TRBJ1-6; 11 nucleotides line up with TRBD1. This CDR3 is 16 amino acids long. J gave up 8 bases and V 6 bases, and 9 bases lay outside the gene matches. In germline, CDR1 is MDHEN, CDR2 SYDVKM. The CDR3 reads CASSTQPGQGDSPLHF. For the CDR3, the DNA is TGTGCCAGCAGCACACAGCCGGGACAGGGGGATTCACCCCTCCACTTT.

V is TRBV11-2 and J is TRBJ1-1; D unclear. The V gene lost 1 base and the J gene lost 6 bases, with 6 bases spanning the gap. The CDR3 has 12 residues. CDR1 and CDR2 (germline): SGHAT, FQNNGV. The CDR3 DNA reads as TGTGCCAGCAGCTTAGGAGGGCCTGAAGCTTTCTTT. It yields the protein CASSLGGPEAFF.